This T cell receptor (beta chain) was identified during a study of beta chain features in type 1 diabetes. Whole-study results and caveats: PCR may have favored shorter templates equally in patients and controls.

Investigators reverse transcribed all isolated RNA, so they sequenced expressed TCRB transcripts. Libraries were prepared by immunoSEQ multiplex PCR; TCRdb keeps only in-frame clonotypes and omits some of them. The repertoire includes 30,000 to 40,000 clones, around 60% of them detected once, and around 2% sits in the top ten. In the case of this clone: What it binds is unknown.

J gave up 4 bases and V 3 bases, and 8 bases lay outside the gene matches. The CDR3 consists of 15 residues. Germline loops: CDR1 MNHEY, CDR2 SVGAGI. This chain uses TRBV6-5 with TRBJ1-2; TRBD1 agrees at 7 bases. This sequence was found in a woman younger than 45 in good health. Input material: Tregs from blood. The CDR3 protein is CASSYQGGGLYGYTF. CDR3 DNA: TGTGCCAGCAGTTATCAGGGGGGCGGACTCTATGGCTACACCTTC.